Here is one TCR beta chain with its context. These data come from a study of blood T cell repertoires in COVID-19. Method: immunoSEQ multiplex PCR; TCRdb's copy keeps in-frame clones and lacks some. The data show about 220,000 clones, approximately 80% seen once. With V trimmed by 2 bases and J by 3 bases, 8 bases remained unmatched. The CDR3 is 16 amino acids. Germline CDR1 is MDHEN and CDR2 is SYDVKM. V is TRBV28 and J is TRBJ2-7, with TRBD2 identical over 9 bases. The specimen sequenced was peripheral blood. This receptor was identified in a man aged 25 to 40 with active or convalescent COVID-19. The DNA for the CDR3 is TGTGCCAGCAGTTTAGGGTCGCTAGCGGGGCACTACGAGCAGTACTTC. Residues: CASSLGSLAGHYEQYF.